This T cell receptor beta chain was captured by sequencing in a study of T-cell memory formation after mild COVID-19. Researchers used 5'RACE with constant-segment primers to make TCR alpha and TCR beta cDNA libraries that carry sample barcodes and UMIs. TCRdb itself ran the 5' RACE reads through MiXCR, one entry per CDR3 protein. Of fewer than 150,000 distinct CDR3 sequences in the sample, about 20% were seen once. Broader study findings: Contracting CD4+ clones sat mainly in CM and EM; CD8+ in EMRA. Pre-infection memory showed some responding clones, and this suggested that cross-reactive memory joined.

The CDR3 consists of 11 residues. Between the trimmed V and J ends, which lost 6 bases and 2 bases, there was a span of 6 bases. Germline V gives CDR1 SQVTM, CDR2 ANQGSEA. Concerning this clonotype: Its target is not known.

The V call is TRBV29-1, the J call TRBJ2-3; D gene unclear. The sequence came from a man between 18 and 35 years old who had mild COVID-19 (a few samples of this study predate the infection). Cell type and time point are not known. The source material was PBMCs or a T cell subset sorted from them (not recorded which). The DNA of the CDR3 is TGCAGCGTAGATATCACAGATACGCAGTATTTT. This gives the protein CSVDITDTQYF.